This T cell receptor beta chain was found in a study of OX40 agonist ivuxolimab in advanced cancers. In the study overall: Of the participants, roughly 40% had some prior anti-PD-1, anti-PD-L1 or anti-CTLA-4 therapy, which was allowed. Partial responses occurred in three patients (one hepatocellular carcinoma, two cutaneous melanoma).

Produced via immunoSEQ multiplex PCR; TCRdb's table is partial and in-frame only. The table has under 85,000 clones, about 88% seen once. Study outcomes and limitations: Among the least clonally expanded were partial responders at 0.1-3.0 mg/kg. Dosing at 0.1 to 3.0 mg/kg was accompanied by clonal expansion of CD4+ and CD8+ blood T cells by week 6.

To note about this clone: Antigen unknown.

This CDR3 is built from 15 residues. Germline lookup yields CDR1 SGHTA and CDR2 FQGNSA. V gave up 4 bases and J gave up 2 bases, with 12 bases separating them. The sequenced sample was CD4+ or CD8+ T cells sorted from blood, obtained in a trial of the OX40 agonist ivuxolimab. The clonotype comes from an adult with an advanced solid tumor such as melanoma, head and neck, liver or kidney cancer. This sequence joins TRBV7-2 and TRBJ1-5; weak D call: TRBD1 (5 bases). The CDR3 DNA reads TGTGCCAGCAGCTCAGGGTTTATCGGCAATCAGCCCCAGCATTTT. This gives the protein CASSSGFIGNQPQHF.